One and the same sample provided the 32 T cell receptor beta chains below, sequenced in a study of T cells expressing NK-cell markers. Following a re-call of the 5' RACE reads, TCRdb has one entry per CDR3 protein and lacks DNA. The sample has about 260,000 distinct CDR3 sequences. Sequenced sample: blood T cells: a sorted CD56 or NKG2C T cell subset, CD4+ or CD8+ T cells, or bulk PBMC T cells (not recorded which). The receptors were sampled from a woman aged 18 to 69 in good health.

The genes are TRBV12-3 or TRBV12-4 and TRBJ2-7; the D call of TRBD2 rests on TCRdb alone, since no DNA is present to check it. The CDR3 is 16 residues long. The CDR3 spells CASSFPRQALSYEQYF.

The chain uses TRBV20-1 and TRBJ1-6; TCRdb selects TRBD1, and the lack of DNA leaves this call unchecked. This CDR3 spans 17 amino acids. From germline, CDR1 is DFQATT and CDR2 SNEGSKA (reference sequence). This CDR3 is CSARDPLGQGEGSPLHF.

V is TRBV5-6 and J is TRBJ2-6. The CDR3 has 15 residues. CDR1 and CDR2 (germline): SGHDT, YYEEEE. CDR3 in amino acids: CASSLPPSGANVLTF.

V is TRBV7-8 and J is TRBJ1-1. Germline assignment: CDR1 SGHVS and CDR2 FQNEAQ. The CDR3 has 16 residues. CDR3 amino acids: CASSLREIRQNTEAFF.

This chain uses TRBV12-3 or TRBV12-4 with TRBJ2-1; TCRdb reports TRBD2, a call that lacks DNA to check it against. The CDR3 is made up of 19 amino acids. The CDR3 spells CASSFVWGQAASGSNEQFF.

The chain employs TRBV11-2 and TRBJ2-1; TCRdb lists TRBD2, though no DNA is available to test this call. Germline CDR1 is SGHAT and CDR2 is FQNNGV. This CDR3 spans 17 amino acids. CDR3 region: CASSLDLYGSGDNEQFF.

The chain employs TRBV29-1 and TRBJ1-5; TCRdb's D gene call, TRBD1, goes unchecked for lack of DNA. This CDR3 spans 13 amino acids. Germline loops: CDR1 SQVTM, CDR2 ANQGSEA. The CDR3 loop reads CSVGDMGGQPQHF.

The rearrangement uses TRBV28 and TRBJ2-7. There are 13 residues in the CDR3. CDR1 is MDHEN and CDR2 is SYDVKM in the germline V gene. CDR3 sequence: CASIQGNSYEQYF.

The J gene is TRBJ2-5, the V gene TRBV29-1; TCRdb's assignment of TRBD1 cannot be checked, as there is no DNA. Germline CDR1 reads SQVTM; CDR2 reads ANQGSEA. The CDR3 runs to 13 residues. CDR3 loop: CSAQDRAEETQYF.

This chain links TRBV18 with TRBJ1-1. Germline V gene data show CDR1 as KGHSH and CDR2 as LQKENI. The length of the CDR3 is 13 residues. CDR3 residues: CASSQDGYTEAFF.

The genes are TRBV7-2 and TRBJ2-2. CDR3 length: 13 residues. Germline V lookup: CDR1 SGHTA, CDR2 FQGNSA. CDR3 in amino acids: CASSFQSGRELFF.

V and J are TRBV5-1 and TRBJ2-7; the TRBD2 assignment by TCRdb is unverifiable without DNA. The germline gives CDR1 SGHRS, CDR2 YFSETQ. The CDR3 runs to 14 residues. The CDR3 sequence: CASSGTSGSHEQYF.

The J gene is TRBJ2-1, the V gene TRBV5-5; without DNA, the TCRdb call of TRBD1 cannot be checked. The germline gives CDR1 SGHKS, CDR2 YYEKEE (reference sequence). This CDR3 is 15 amino acids long. Here the CDR3 reads CASSHQPGTNNEQFF.

CDR3: CASTAGTGGGRAEAFF. The rearrangement uses TRBV27 and TRBJ1-1; TCRdb's D call, TRBD1, is unchecked because there is no DNA. Looked up from germline, CDR1 is MNHEY and CDR2 is SMNVEV (reference sequence). The CDR3 has 16 amino acids.

The genes are TRBV20-1 and TRBJ2-7. This CDR3 has 14 amino acids. Per germline, CDR1 DFQATT and CDR2 SNEGSKA (reference sequence). The CDR3 here is CSARVIPTAPEQYF.

V is TRBV4-1 and J is TRBJ1-2. The CDR3 is made up of 14 amino acids. Germline V gene data show CDR1 as MGHRA and CDR2 as YSYEKL. CDR3 amino acids: CASSQLARNYGYTF.

The chain combines TRBV29-1 with TRBJ2-3; the D call from TCRdb, TRBD2, cannot be confirmed without DNA. The CDR3 totals 13 residues. Germline CDR1 SQVTM, CDR2 ANQGSEA. The CDR3 region is CSVQTSGRDTQYF.

The J gene is TRBJ2-5, the V gene TRBV2; TCRdb lists TRBD1, though no DNA is available to test this call. The length of the CDR3 is 11 residues. The germline gives CDR1 SNHLY, CDR2 FYNNEI. Here the CDR3 reads CASTPRETQYF.

The V and J genes are TRBV15 and TRBJ2-2. This CDR3 spans 15 amino acids. Germline V gives CDR1 LNHNV, CDR2 YYDKDF (reference sequence). CDR3 amino acids: CATSRQARGTGELFF.

The V gene is TRBV24-1, the J gene TRBJ2-2; with no DNA, the TCRdb D assignment of TRBD1 cannot be verified. In germline, CDR1 is KGHDR, CDR2 SFDVKD. The CDR3 totals 16 residues. CDR3 protein: CATKGPGQGNTGELFF.

The V call is TRBV6-5, the J call TRBJ2-4. CDR1 and CDR2 from the germline V gene are MNHEY and SVGAGI. This CDR3 contains 13 residues. This CDR3 is CASSFLGSGIQYF.

The chain employs TRBV7-2 and TRBJ1-6; as DNA is missing, the TRBD1 call by TCRdb cannot be tested. The CDR3 length is 14 residues. Germline CDR1 reads SGHTA; CDR2 reads FQGNSA. Here the CDR3 reads CASSLGAIQAPLHF.

This chain links TRBV4-2 with TRBJ2-7; TCRdb's D gene call, TRBD2, goes unchecked for lack of DNA. Germline V CDR1 and CDR2: LGHNA, YNFKEQ. The CDR3 is 16 residues long. This CDR3 reads CASSQDRGLAGREQYF.

The chain carries TRBV20-1 and TRBJ2-5; TCRdb designates TRBD2, a call that cannot be tested without DNA. Germline V gene lookup returns CDR1 DFQATT and CDR2 SNEGSKA (reference sequence). This CDR3 has 15 residues. The chain's CDR3 is CSARAPGLARETQYF.

This chain links TRBV5-4 with TRBJ2-3; TCRdb names TRBD1, which stays unverified in the absence of DNA. This CDR3 has 13 residues. Germline-derived CDR1 and CDR2 are SGHNT and YYREEE (reference sequence). CDR3 residues: CASSPGQRDTQYF. Supplemented by reference TRBV5-4 and TRBJ2-3, the full variable domain reads ETGVTQSPTHLIKTRGQQVTLRCSSQSGHNTVSWYQQALGQGPQFIFQYYREEENGRGNFPPRFSGLQFPNYSSELNVNALELDDSALYLCASSPGQRDTQYFGPGTRLTVL.

The gene calls are TRBV19 and TRBJ1-2. Looked up from germline, CDR1 is LNHDA and CDR2 is SQIVND (reference sequence). The length of the CDR3 is 14 residues. The CDR3 region is CASSILGGAYGYTF.

The rearrangement joins TRBV12-3 or TRBV12-4 to TRBJ1-6; TCRdb picks TRBD1, but there is no DNA to check that call. The CDR3 contains 14 residues. The CDR3 protein is CASSLGGNNSPLHF.

The V call is TRBV7-6, the J call TRBJ2-1; TCRdb's assignment of TRBD2 cannot be checked, as there is no DNA. The CDR3 consists of 17 residues. Looked up from germline, CDR1 is SGHVS and CDR2 is FNYEAQ. The CDR3 spells CASSLVSSGGAANEQFF.

V and J are TRBV4-3 and TRBJ2-3; TCRdb selects TRBD2, and the lack of DNA leaves this call unchecked. CDR3 size: 18 residues. In germline, CDR1 is LGHNA, CDR2 YSLEER. The CDR3: CASSQDTGLAGHTDTQYF.

The V gene is TRBV21-1, the J gene TRBJ2-3; TCRdb selects TRBD1, and the lack of DNA leaves this call unchecked. TRBV21-1 is a listed pseudogene. CDR3 size: 13 residues. The CDR3 here is CASPGRLTDTQYF.

CDR3 protein: CSASGQGPYEQYF. This chain joins TRBV20-1 and TRBJ2-7; TCRdb returns TRBD1, unconfirmable since there is no DNA. This CDR3 spans 13 amino acids. Per germline, CDR1 DFQATT and CDR2 SNEGSKA (reference sequence).

The chain is built from TRBV7-6 and TRBJ1-2; TCRdb's D gene call, TRBD1, goes unchecked for lack of DNA. The CDR3 has 14 residues. CDR1 is SGHVS and CDR2 is FNYEAQ in the germline V gene. The CDR3: CASSLARGAGGYTF.